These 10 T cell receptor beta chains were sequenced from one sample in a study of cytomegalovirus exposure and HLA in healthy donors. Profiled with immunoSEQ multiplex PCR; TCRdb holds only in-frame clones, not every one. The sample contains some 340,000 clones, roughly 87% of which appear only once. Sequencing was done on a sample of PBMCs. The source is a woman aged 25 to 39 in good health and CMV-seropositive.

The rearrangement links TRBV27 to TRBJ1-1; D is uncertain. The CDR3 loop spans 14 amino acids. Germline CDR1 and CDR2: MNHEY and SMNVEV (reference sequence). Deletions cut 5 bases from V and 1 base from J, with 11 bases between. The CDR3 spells CASSNTPPNTEAFF. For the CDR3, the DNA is TGTGCCAGCAGTAACACACCTCCGAACACTGAAGCTTTCTTT.

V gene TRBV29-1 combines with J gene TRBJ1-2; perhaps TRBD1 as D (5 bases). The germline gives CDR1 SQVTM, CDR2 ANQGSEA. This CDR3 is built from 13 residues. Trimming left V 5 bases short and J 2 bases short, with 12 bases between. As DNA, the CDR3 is TGCAGCGTTCCTAGGGAGGGGAACTATGGCTACACCTTC. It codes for CSVPREGNYGYTF.

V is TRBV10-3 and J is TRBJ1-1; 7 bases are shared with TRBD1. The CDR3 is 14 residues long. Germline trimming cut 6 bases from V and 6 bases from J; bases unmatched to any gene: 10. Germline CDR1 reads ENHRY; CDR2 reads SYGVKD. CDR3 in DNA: TGTGCCATCAGGGCCGGGACAGCGCTATCTGAAGCTTTCTTT. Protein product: CAIRAGTALSEAFF.

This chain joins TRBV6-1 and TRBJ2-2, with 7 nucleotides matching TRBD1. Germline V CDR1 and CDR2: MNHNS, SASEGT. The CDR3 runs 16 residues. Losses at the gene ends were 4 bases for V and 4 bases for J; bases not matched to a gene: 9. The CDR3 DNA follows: TGTGCCAGCAGTGGGACGACAGGGAGTCGCACCGGGGAGCTGTTTTTT. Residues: CASSGTTGSRTGELFF.

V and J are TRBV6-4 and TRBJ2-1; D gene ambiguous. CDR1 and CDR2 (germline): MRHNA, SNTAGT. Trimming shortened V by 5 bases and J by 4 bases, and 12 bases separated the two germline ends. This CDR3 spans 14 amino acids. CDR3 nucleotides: TGTGCCAGCAGTATCACTATTCGTTACAATGAGCAGTTCTTC. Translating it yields CASSITIRYNEQFF.

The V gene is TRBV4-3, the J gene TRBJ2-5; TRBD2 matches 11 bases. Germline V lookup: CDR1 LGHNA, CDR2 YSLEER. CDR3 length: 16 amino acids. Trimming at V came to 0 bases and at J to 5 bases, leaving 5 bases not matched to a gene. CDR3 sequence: CASSQDLAGGGETQYF. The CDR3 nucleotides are TGCGCCAGCAGCCAAGATCTAGCGGGAGGCGGGGAGACCCAGTACTTC.

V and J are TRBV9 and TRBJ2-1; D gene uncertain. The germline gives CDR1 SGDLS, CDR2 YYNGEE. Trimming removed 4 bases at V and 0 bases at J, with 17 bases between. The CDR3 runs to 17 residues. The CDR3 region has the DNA TGTGCCAGCAGCCCCCGGACGGCGGCCTCCTCCTACAATGAGCAGTTCTTC. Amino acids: CASSPRTAASSYNEQFF.

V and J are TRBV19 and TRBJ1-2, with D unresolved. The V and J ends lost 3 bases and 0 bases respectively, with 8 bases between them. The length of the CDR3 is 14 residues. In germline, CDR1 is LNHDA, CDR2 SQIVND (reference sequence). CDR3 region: CASSIDRANYGYTF. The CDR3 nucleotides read TGTGCCAGTAGTATTGACCGAGCTAACTATGGCTACACCTTC.

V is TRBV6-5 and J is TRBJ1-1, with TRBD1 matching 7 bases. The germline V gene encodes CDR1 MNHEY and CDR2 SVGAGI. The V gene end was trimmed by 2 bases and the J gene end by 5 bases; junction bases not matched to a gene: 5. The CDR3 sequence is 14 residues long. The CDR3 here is CASSYETGRTEAFF. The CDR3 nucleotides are TGTGCCAGCAGTTACGAGACAGGGCGAACTGAAGCTTTCTTT.

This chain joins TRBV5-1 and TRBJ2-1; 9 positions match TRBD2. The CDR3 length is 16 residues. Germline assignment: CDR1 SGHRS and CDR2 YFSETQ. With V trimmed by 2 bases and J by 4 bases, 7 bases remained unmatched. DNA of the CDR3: TGCGCCAGCAGCTTTGATGGGACTAGCCGTTACAATGAGCAGTTCTTC. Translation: CASSFDGTSRYNEQFF.